This T cell receptor beta chain was recorded in a study of graft-versus-host responses after intestinal transplantation. Across the study: Multivisceral, liver-intestinal, or isolated intestinal transplants were performed in recipients. Once they had received anti-thymocyte globulin induction, all recipients took tacrolimus and steroids for approximately 3 years. The study's findings and limits: Allograft graft-versus-host to host-versus-graft clonal ratios ran high in patients with graft-donor T cell macrochimerism.

CDR3 size: 13 residues. Germline CDR1 is LGHNA and CDR2 is YNFKEQ. V trimming: 7 bases; J trimming: 5 bases; junction bases outside the gene matches: 6. With respect to this clone: Its specificity is not known.

The method was immunoSEQ multiplex PCR; TCRdb's version includes in-frame clones alone and lacks a portion of them. This sample has about 120,000 clones, with 90% to 95% found just once. The chain carries TRBV4-2 and TRBJ2-7; 9 positions match TRBD2. Sample: unstimulated CD8+ T cells sorted from spleen or lymph node cells, taken before transplant. The source of this sequence is a human donor who was the organ donor for an intestinal transplant. The CDR3 is CASTAGGLNEQYF. The CDR3 DNA sequence: TGTGCCAGCACGGCGGGAGGGCTGAACGAGCAGTACTTC.